The clone carrying this T cell receptor beta chain has ten or more counts. Antigen unknown. This entry is derived from a study of T cells in Graves' hyperthyroidism and ophthalmopathy. General study points: Ophthalmopathy cases were set apart from stable hyperthyroidism by a 13 V-J model.

Exclusion followed for patients with uncontrolled infection, other autoimmune disease, pregnancy or lactation. Orbital computed tomography and thyroid ultrasound, together with serum TRAb and thyroxine and clinical symptoms, were used for diagnoses. The CDR3 is 11 amino acids. V was pared by 7 bases and J by 6 bases, with 9 bases between. CDR1 and CDR2 (germline): SNHLY, FYNNEI. TCR beta CDR3 sequences were amplified from RNA transcripts. The HTBI primer set drove a first-round RT-PCR of the TCR CDR3. TCRdb called the multiplex PCR reads again in MiXCR, with one record for every CDR3 protein. The sample includes 550,000 to 700,000 distinct CDR3 sequences, around 46% of them seen just once.

The chain carries TRBV2 and TRBJ1-1, with no clear D. Sequenced material: peripheral blood or thyroid tissue (not recorded which). The clonotype comes from an adult woman with Graves' disease, either hyperthyroidism or ophthalmopathy (not recorded which). CDR3 in amino acids: CASTGGAEAFF. CDR3 bases: TGTGCCAGCACGGGCGGGGCTGAAGCTTTCTTT.